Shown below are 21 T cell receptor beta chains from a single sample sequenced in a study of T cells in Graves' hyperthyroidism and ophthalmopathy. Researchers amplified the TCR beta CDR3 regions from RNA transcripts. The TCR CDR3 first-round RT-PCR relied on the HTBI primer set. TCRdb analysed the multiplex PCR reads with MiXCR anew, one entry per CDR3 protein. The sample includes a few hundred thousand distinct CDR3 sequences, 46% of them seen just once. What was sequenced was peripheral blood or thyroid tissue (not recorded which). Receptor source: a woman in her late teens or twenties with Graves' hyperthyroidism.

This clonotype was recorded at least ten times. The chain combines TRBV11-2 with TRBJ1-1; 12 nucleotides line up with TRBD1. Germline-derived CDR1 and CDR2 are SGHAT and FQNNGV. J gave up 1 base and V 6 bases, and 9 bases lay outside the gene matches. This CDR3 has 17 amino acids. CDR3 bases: TGTGCCAGCAGTCTACCGGGACAGGGGGCGAGGAACACTGAAGCTTTCTTT. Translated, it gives CASSLPGQGARNTEAFF.

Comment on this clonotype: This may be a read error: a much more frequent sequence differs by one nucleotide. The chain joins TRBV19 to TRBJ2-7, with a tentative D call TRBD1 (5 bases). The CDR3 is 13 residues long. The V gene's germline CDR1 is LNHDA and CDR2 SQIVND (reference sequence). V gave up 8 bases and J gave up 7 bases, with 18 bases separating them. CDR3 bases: TGTGCCAGTTCGGACATGGGAATAGGGGAGCAGTACTTC. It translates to CASSDMGIGEQYF.

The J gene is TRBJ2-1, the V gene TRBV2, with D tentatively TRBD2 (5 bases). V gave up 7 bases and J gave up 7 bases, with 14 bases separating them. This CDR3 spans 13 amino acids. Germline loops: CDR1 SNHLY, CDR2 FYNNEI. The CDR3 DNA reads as TGTGCCAGCACTTGGGGTAGCGAAAATGAGCAGTTCTTC. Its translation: CASTWGSENEQFF.

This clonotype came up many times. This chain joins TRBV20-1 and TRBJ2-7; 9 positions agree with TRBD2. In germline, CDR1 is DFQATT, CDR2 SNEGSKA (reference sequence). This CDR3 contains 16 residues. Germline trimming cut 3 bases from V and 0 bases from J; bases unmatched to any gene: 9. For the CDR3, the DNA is TGCAGTGCTAGCCACCCTCTAGCGGGATACTCCTACGAGCAGTACTTC. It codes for CSASHPLAGYSYEQYF.

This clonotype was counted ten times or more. As DNA, the CDR3 is TGCAGCGTCCCGGTGGGAAACACCATATATTTT. The encoded protein is CSVPVGNTIYF. V is TRBV29-1 and J is TRBJ1-3; D gene uncertain. CDR3 length: 11 residues. The V end was cut by 6 bases, the J end by 4 bases, with 7 bases between. Per germline, CDR1 SQVTM and CDR2 ANQGSEA.

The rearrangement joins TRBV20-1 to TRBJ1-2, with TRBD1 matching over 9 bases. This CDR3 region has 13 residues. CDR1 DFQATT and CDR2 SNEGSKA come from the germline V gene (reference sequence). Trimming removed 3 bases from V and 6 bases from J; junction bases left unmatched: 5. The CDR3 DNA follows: TGCAGTGCTAGGGACAGGGGAGGTGATGGCTACACCTTC. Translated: CSARDRGGDGYTF.

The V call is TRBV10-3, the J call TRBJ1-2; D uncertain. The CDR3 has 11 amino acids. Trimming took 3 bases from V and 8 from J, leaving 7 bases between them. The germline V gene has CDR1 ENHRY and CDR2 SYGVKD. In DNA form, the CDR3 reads TGTGCCATCAGTGATCGGAGCGGCTACACCTTC. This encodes CAISDRSGYTF.

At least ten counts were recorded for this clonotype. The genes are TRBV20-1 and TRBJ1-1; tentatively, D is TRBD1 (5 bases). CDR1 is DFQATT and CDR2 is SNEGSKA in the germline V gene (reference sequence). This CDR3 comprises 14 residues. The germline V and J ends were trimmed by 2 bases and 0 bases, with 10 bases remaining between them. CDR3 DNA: TGCAGTGCTAGAAAGGGACTCATGAACACTGAAGCTTTCTTT. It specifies CSARKGLMNTEAFF.

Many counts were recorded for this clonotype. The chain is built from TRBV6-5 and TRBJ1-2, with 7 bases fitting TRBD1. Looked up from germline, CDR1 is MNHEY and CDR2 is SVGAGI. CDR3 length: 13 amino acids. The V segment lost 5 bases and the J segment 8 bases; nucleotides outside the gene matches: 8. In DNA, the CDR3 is TGTGCCAGCAGTCCACAGACAGGGAACGGCTACACCTTC. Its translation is CASSPQTGNGYTF.

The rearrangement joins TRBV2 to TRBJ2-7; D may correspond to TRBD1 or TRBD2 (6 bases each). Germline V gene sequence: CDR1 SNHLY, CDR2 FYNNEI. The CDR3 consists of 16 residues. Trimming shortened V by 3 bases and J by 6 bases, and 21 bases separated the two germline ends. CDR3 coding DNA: TGTGCCAGCAGTGAGCGGGACACCGGGGAGCTGAGCGAGCAGTACTTC. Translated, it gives CASSERDTGELSEQYF.

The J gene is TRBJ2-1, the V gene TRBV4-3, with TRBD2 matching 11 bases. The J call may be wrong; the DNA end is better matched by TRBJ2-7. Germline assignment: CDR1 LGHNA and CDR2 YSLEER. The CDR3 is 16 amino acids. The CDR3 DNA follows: TGCGCCAGCAGCCAGCCAACTAGCGGGAGCTACAATGAGCAGTACTTC. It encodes CASSQPTSGSYNEQYF.

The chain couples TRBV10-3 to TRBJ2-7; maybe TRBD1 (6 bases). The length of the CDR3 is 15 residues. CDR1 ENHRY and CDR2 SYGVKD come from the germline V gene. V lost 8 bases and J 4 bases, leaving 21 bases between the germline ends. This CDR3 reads CAIRPPGASIYEQYF. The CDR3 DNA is TGTGCCATCCGACCTCCAGGGGCGTCCATTTACGAGCAGTACTTC.

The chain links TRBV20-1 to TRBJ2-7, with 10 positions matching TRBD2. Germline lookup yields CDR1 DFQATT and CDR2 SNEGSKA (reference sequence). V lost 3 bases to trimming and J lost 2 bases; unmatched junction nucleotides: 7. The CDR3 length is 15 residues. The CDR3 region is CSASRPSGSTYEQYF. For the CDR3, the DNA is TGCAGTGCTAGTCGGCCTAGCGGGAGTACCTACGAGCAGTACTTC.

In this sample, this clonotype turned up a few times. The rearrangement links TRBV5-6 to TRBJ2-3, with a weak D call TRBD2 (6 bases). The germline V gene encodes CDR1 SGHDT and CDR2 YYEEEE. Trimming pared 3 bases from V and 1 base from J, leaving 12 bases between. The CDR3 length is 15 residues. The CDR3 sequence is CASSWLASGTDTQYF. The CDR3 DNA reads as TGTGCCAGCAGCTGGTTGGCTAGCGGCACAGATACGCAGTATTTT. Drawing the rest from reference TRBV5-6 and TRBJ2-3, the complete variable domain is DAGVTQSPTHLIKTRGQQVTLRCSPKSGHDTVSWYQQALGQGPQFIFQYYEEEERQRGNFPDRFSGHQFPNYSSELNVNALLLGDSALYLCASSWLASGTDTQYFGPGTRLTVL.

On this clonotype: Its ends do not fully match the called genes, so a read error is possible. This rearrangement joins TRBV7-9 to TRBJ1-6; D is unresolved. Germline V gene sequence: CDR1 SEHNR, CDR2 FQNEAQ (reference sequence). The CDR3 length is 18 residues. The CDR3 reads CANSSIRFGDSYNSPLHF. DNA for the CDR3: TGTGCCAACAGCTCCATAAGGTTCGGCGACTCCTATAATTCGCCCCTCCACTTT.

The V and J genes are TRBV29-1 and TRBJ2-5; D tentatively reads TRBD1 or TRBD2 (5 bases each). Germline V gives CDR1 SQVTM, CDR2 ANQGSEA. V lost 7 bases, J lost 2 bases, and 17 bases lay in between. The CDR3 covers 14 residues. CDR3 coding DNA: TGCAGCGCCCATGAGGGGTCCGGGCAAGAGACCCAGTACTTC. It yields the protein CSAHEGSGQETQYF.

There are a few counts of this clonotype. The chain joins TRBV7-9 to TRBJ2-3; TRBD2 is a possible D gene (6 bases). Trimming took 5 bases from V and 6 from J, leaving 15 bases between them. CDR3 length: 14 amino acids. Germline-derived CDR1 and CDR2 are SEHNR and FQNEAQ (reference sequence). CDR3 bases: TGTGCCAGCAGCCGTGTTGCTGGGAGGGATACGCAGTATTTT. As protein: CASSRVAGRDTQYF.

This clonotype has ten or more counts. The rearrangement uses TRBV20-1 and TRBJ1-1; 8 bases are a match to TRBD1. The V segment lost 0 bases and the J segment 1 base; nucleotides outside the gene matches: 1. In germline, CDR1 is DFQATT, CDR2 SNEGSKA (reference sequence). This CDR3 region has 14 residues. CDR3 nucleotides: TGCAGTGCTAGAGAGGACAGGGCGAACACTGAAGCTTTCTTT. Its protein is CSAREDRANTEAFF.

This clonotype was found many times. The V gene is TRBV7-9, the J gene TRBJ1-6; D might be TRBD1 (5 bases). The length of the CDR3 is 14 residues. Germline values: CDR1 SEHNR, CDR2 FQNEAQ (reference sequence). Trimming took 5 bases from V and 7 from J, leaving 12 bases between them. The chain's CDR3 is CASSIRDSNSPLHF. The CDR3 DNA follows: TGTGCCAGCAGCATACGAGACAGCAATTCACCCCTCCACTTT.

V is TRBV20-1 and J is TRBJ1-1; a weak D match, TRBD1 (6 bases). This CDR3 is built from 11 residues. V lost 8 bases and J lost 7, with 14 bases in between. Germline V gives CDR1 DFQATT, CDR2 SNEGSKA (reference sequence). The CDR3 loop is CSLGGQGEAFF. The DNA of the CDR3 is TGCAGTTTAGGGGGGCAGGGTGAAGCTTTCTTT.

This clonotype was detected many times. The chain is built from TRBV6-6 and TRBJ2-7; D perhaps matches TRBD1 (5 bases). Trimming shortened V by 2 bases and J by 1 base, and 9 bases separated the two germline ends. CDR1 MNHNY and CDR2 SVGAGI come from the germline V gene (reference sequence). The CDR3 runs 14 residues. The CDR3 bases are TGTGCCAGCAGTTACGTACAGGAGTCCTACGAGCAGTACTTC. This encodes CASSYVQESYEQYF.